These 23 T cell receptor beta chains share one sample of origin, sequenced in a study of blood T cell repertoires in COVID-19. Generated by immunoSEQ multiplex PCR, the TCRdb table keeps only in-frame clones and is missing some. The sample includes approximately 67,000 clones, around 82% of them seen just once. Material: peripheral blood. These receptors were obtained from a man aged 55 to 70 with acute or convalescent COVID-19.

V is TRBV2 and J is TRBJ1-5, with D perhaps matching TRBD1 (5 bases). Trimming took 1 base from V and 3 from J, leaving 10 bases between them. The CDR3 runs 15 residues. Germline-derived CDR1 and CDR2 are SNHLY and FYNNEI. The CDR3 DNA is TGTGCCAGCAGTGAAGGTAACAGGCTCAATCAGCCCCAGCATTTT. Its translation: CASSEGNRLNQPQHF.

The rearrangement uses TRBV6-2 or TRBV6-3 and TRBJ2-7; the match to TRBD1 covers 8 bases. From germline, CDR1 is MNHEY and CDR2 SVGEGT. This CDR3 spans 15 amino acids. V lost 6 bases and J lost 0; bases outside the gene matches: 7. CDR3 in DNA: TGTGCCAGCAGCCCCAGACAGGGGCCCTCCTACGAGCAGTACGTC. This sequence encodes CASSPRQGPSYEQYV.

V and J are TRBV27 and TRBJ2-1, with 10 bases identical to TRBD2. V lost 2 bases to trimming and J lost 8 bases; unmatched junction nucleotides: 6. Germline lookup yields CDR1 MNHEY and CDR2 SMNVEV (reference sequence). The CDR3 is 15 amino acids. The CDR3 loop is CASSLLSGGADEQFF. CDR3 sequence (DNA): TGTGCCAGCAGTTTACTGAGCGGGGGGGCAGATGAGCAGTTCTTC.

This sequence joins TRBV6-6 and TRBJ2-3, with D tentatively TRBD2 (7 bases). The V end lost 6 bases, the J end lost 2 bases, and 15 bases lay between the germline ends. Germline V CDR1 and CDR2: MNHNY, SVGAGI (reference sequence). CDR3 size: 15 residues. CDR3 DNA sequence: TGTGCCAGCAGACGCGCGGGGGCCGACACAGATACGCAGTATTTT. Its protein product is CASRRAGADTDTQYF.

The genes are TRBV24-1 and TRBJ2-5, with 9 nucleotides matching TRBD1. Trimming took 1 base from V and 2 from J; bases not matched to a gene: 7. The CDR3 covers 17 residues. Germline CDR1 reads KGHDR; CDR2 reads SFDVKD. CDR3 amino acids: CATSDFPRQGGQETQYF. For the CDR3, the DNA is TGTGCCACCAGTGATTTCCCCCGACAGGGGGGGCAAGAGACCCAGTACTTC.

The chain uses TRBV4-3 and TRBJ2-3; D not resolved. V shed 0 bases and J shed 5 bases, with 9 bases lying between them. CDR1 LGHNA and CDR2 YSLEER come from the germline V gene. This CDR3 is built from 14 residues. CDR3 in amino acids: CASSQDPYGDTQYF. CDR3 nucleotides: TGCGCCAGCAGCCAAGACCCCTACGGAGATACGCAGTATTTT.

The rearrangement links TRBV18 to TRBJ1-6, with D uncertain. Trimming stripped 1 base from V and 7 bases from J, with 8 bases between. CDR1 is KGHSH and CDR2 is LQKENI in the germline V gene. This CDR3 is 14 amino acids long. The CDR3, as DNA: TGTGCCAGCTCACCACAGGGAGTCAATTCACCCCTCCACTTT. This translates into CASSPQGVNSPLHF.

The CDR3 DNA is TGTGCCAGCAGTTCCGCCGGGACTAGCCGGGAGACCCAGTACTTC. Protein: CASSSAGTSRETQYF. V gene TRBV6-5 combines with J gene TRBJ2-5, with 9 nucleotides matching TRBD2. The CDR3 extends over 15 amino acids. V was clipped by 4 bases and J by 5 bases; unmatched bases: 8. Germline loops: CDR1 MNHEY, CDR2 SVGAGI.

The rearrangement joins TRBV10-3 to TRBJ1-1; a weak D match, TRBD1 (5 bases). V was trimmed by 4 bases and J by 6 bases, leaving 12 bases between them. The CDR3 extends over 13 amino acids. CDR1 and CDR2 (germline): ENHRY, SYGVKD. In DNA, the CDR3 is TGTGCCATCAGTGTGGGGGGGGTGGCTGAAGCTTTCTTT. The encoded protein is CAISVGGVAEAFF.

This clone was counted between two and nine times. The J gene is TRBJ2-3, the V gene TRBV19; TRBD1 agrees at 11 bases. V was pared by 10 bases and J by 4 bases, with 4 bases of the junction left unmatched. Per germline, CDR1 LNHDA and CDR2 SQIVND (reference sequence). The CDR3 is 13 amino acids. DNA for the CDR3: TGTGCCACTACGGGACAGGGGGCAGATACGCAGTATTTT. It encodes CATTGQGADTQYF.

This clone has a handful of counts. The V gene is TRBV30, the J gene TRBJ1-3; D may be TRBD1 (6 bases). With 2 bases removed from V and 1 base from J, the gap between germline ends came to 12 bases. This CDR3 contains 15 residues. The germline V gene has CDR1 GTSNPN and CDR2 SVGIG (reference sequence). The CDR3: CAWSHYRVSGNTIYF. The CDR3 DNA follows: TGTGCCTGGAGTCATTACAGGGTATCTGGAAACACCATATATTTT.

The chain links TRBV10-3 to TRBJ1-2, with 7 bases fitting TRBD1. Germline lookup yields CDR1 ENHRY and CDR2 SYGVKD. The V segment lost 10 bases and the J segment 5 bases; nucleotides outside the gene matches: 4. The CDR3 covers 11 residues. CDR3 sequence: CATTGFYGYTF. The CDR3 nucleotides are TGTGCCACGACAGGGTTTTATGGCTACACCTTC.

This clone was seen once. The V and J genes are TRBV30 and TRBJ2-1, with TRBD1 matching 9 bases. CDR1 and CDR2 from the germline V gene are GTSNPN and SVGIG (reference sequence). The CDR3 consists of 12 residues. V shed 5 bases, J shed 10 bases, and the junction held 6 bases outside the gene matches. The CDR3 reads CAWLTGGAEQFF. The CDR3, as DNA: TGTGCCTGGCTTACAGGGGGCGCGGAGCAGTTCTTC. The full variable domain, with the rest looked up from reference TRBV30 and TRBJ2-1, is SQTIHQWPATLVQPVGSPLSLECTVEGTSNPNLYWYRQAAGRGLQLLFYSVGIGQISSEVPQNLSASRPQDRQFILSSKKLLLSDSGFYLCAWLTGGAEQFFGPGTRLTVL.

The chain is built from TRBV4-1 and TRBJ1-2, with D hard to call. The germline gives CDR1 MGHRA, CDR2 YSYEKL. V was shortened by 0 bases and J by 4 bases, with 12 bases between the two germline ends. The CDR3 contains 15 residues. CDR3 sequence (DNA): TGCGCCAGCAGCCAAGAAAACAGACTAGCCTATGGCTACACCTTC. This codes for CASSQENRLAYGYTF.

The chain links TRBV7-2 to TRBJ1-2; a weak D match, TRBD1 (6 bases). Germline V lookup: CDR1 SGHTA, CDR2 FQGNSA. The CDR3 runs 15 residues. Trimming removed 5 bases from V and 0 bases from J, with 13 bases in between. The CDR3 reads CASSPWAGANYGYTF. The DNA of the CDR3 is TGTGCCAGCAGCCCGTGGGCAGGGGCTAACTATGGCTACACCTTC.

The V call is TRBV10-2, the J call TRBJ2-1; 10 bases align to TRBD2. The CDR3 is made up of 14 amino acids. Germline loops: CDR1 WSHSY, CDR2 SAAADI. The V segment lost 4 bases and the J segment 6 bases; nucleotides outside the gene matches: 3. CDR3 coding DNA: TGCGCCAGCAGTGTTAGCGGGGGGTCCAATGAGCAGTTCTTC. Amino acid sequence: CASSVSGGSNEQFF.

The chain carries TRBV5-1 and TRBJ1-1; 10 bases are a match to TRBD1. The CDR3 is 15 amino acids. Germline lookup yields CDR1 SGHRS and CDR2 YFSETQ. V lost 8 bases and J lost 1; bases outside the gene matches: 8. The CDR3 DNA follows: TGCGCCAGTACCGGGACAGGGGTCGGGAACACTGAAGCTTTCTTT. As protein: CASTGTGVGNTEAFF.

DNA for the CDR3: TGTGCCAGCAGCCCCCGGACAGGGACGAACACTGAAGCTTTCTTT. Protein: CASSPRTGTNTEAFF. The chain joins TRBV7-6 to TRBJ1-1, with TRBD1 matching over 8 bases. This CDR3 is built from 15 residues. J was trimmed by 1 base and V by 5 bases; bases with no gene match: 6. The germline CDR1 and CDR2 sequences are SGHVS and FNYEAQ.

In DNA form, the CDR3 reads TGTGCCAGCAGCTTAGGAGTCACTCCCGTGCGCGATGAGCAGTTCTTC. It encodes CASSLGVTPVRDEQFF. This chain joins TRBV7-2 and TRBJ2-1, with D unclear. Germline loops: CDR1 SGHTA, CDR2 FQGNSA. Trimming cost V 1 base and J 8 bases, with 18 bases left between them. This CDR3 contains 16 residues.

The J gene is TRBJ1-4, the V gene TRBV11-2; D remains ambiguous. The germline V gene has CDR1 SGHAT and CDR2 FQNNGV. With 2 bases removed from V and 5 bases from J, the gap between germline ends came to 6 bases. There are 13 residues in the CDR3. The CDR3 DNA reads TGTGCCAGCAGCTTAATATTGAATGAAAAACTGTTTTTT. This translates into CASSLILNEKLFF.

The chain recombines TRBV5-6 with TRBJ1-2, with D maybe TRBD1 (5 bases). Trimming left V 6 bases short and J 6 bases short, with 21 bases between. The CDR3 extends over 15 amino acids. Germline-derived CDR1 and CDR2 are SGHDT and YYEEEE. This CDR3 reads CASTSKYLQANGYTF. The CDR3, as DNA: TGTGCCAGCACATCCAAGTACTTACAGGCGAATGGCTACACCTTC.

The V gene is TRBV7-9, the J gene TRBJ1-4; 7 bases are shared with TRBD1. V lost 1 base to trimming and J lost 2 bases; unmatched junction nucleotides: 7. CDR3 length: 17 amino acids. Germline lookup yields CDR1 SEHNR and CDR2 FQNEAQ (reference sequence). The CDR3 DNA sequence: TGTGCCAGCAGCTTAGTACAGGGGATGGGGACTAATGAAAAACTGTTTTTT. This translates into CASSLVQGMGTNEKLFF. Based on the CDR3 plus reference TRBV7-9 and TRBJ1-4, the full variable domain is DTGVSQNPRHKITKRGQNVTFRCDPISEHNRLYWYRQTLGQGPEFLTYFQNEAQLEKSRLLSDRFSAERPKGSFSTLEIQRTEQGDSAMYLCASSLVQGMGTNEKLFFGSGTQLSVL.

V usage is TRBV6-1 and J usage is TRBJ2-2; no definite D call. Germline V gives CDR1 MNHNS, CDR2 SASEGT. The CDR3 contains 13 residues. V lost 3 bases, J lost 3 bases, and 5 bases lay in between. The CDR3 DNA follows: TGTGCCAGCAGTGATCAGGACACCGGGGAGCTGTTTTTT. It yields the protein CASSDQDTGELFF.